Each of the 19 T cell receptor beta chains below was sequenced from the same sample in a study of shared clonotypes between healthy human individuals. CD45RO-negative, CCR7-positively selected cells formed the naive CD8 fraction, excluding terminally differentiated effector memory CD45RA+ cells. The repertoire was sequenced with immunoSEQ multiplex PCR; TCRdb's copy has only in-frame clones and lacks some. The repertoire holds 1.5 million to 2.5 million clones, with roughly 95% as singletons. The sample taken for sequencing was naive CD8+ T cells sorted from blood. The receptors were sampled from a man aged 18 to 29 in good health.

The chain couples TRBV7-9 to TRBJ1-1, with a tentative D call TRBD1 (5 bases). This CDR3 has 15 amino acids. CDR1 is SEHNR and CDR2 is FQNEAQ in the germline V gene (reference sequence). The V end lost 5 bases, the J end lost 4 bases, and 17 bases lay between the germline ends. The CDR3 DNA sequence: TGTGCCAGCAGCGACAGCGGAGTAGGCGGCACTGAAGCTTTCTTT. Amino acids: CASSDSGVGGTEAFF.

The CDR3 reads CASSNAGGVGYEQYF. As DNA, the CDR3 is TGTGCCAGCAGTAATGCAGGGGGCGTAGGGTACGAGCAGTACTTC. V usage is TRBV2 and J usage is TRBJ2-7, with 8 nucleotides matching TRBD1. The length of the CDR3 is 15 residues. CDR1 is SNHLY, CDR2 FYNNEI, per germline. Trimming at V came to 5 bases and at J to 4 bases, leaving 10 bases not matched to a gene.

The CDR3 bases are TGTGCCATCGGCCCTCGGGGGGATGCAGATACGCAGTATTTT. Protein: CAIGPRGDADTQYF. V usage is TRBV10-3 and J usage is TRBJ2-3, with 7 bases lining up with TRBD2. CDR3 length equals 14 residues. CDR1 is ENHRY and CDR2 is SYGVKD in the germline V gene. Trimming removed 8 bases from V and 4 bases from J; junction bases left unmatched: 9.

The genes are TRBV27 and TRBJ1-1, with a weak D call TRBD1 (5 bases). V lost 0 bases to trimming and J lost 1 base, with 12 bases between them. Looked up from germline, CDR1 is MNHEY and CDR2 is SMNVEV (reference sequence). This CDR3 is 16 amino acids long. CDR3 sequence: CASSLSPSTANTEAFF. DNA for the CDR3: TGTGCCAGCAGTTTATCCCCCTCGACAGCGAACACTGAAGCTTTCTTT.

The chain uses TRBV7-2 and TRBJ2-5; D is unresolved. The CDR3 extends over 13 amino acids. Between the trimmed V and J ends, which lost 3 bases and 0 bases, there was a span of 5 bases. Germline loops: CDR1 SGHTA, CDR2 FQGNSA. The CDR3 sequence: CASSFRNQETQYF. The DNA for the CDR3 is TGTGCCAGCAGCTTCAGAAACCAAGAGACCCAGTACTTC.

The chain carries TRBV27 and TRBJ2-3, with 7 bases identical to TRBD1. Per the germline V gene, CDR1 is MNHEY and CDR2 is SMNVEV (reference sequence). The CDR3 is made up of 16 amino acids. V lost 5 bases, J lost 1 base, and 9 bases stayed unmatched. The CDR3 DNA reads TGTGCCAGCAGTGCCGGGACAGTACAGGGCACAGATACGCAGTATTTT. Amino acids: CASSAGTVQGTDTQYF.

The V gene is TRBV10-3, the J gene TRBJ2-2; tentative D call: TRBD2 (5 bases). The germline V gene has CDR1 ENHRY and CDR2 SYGVKD. The CDR3 runs 16 residues. V was clipped by 0 bases and J by 6 bases, with 14 bases between them. The CDR3 reads CAISESLALGSGELFF. The CDR3 DNA follows: TGTGCCATCAGTGAGTCGCTAGCACTCGGGTCCGGGGAGCTGTTTTTT.

Comments on this clone: Other nucleotide sequences in the sample specify the same CDR3. CDR3: CASSATGGSSYEQYF. CDR3 DNA sequence: TGTGCCAGCAGTGCTACAGGGGGTTCCTCCTACGAGCAGTACTTC. The genes are TRBV2 and TRBJ2-7; 8 bases align to TRBD1. The CDR3 is 15 amino acids. Germline V lookup: CDR1 SNHLY, CDR2 FYNNEI. V was clipped by 4 bases and J by 0 bases; unmatched bases: 5.

This chain links TRBV10-3 with TRBJ1-2; TRBD1 agrees at 10 bases. From germline, CDR1 is ENHRY and CDR2 SYGVKD. Trimming removed 3 bases from V and 1 base from J; junction bases left unmatched: 5. The CDR3 is 16 amino acids. DNA of the CDR3: TGTGCCATCAGTGAACTGGACAGGGGGGATAACTATGGCTACACCTTC. Translating it yields CAISELDRGDNYGYTF.

This chain connects TRBV2 to TRBJ2-7; D is unresolved. The CDR3 covers 16 residues. V lost 1 base to trimming and J lost 0 bases, with 13 bases between them. Germline CDR1 reads SNHLY; CDR2 reads FYNNEI. CDR3 in DNA: TGTGCCAGCAGTGAAGGCCAGATTTATTACTCCTACGAGCAGTACTTC. The encoded protein is CASSEGQIYYSYEQYF.

This chain uses TRBV4-3 with TRBJ2-7, with a possible D match to TRBD2 (6 bases). Trimming left V 0 bases short and J 7 bases short, with 19 bases between. Looked up from germline, CDR1 is LGHNA and CDR2 is YSLEER. The CDR3 loop spans 16 amino acids. The CDR3 DNA reads TGCGCCAGCAGCCAAGAAACGGGGGTTGGGGCGGGGGAGCAGTACTTC. Residues: CASSQETGVGAGEQYF.

This chain's CDR3 is CASSQRLAALYEQYF. The CDR3 nucleotides are TGCGCCAGCAGCCAAAGGCTAGCGGCACTCTACGAGCAGTACTTC. The rearrangement joins TRBV4-1 to TRBJ2-7; 7 positions match TRBD2. With V trimmed by 2 bases and J by 3 bases, 7 bases remained unmatched. The CDR3 consists of 15 residues. The germline gives CDR1 MGHRA, CDR2 YSYEKL.

As for this clone: Additional DNA sequences in this sample encode the identical CDR3. This chain links TRBV9 with TRBJ1-2; D might be TRBD1 (6 bases). Trimming pared 2 bases from V and 3 bases from J, leaving 8 bases between. The CDR3 is made up of 13 amino acids. Germline CDR1 reads SGDLS; CDR2 reads YYNGEE. This CDR3 is CASSVAGDYGYTF. For the CDR3, the DNA is TGTGCCAGCAGCGTTGCAGGGGACTATGGCTACACCTTC.

A single count supports this clone. V and J are TRBV19 and TRBJ2-1; possible D gene TRBD2, 7 bases. The V gene's germline CDR1 is LNHDA and CDR2 SQIVND (reference sequence). Trimming pared 5 bases from V and 7 bases from J, leaving 12 bases between. This CDR3 region has 13 residues. CDR3 nucleotides: TGTGCCAGTAGTCTCGGGGGGCAAAATGAGCAGTTCTTC. This encodes CASSLGGQNEQFF.

V gene TRBV2 combines with J gene TRBJ2-1; 14 bases line up with TRBD2. V shed 8 bases, J shed 6 bases, and the junction held 21 bases outside the gene matches. Per the germline V gene, CDR1 is SNHLY and CDR2 is FYNNEI. The length of the CDR3 is 20 residues. DNA for the CDR3: TGTGCCAGCTTTGAGGCCAGGGCAGGTGGGACTAGCGGGGGACTCAATGAGCAGTTCTTC. Residues: CASFEARAGGTSGGLNEQFF.

To note about this clone: This specimen includes other DNA sequences encoding the same CDR3. This rearrangement joins TRBV4-1 to TRBJ2-7, with D possibly being TRBD1 (6 bases). CDR3 length equals 14 residues. Per germline, CDR1 MGHRA and CDR2 YSYEKL. Trimming took 2 bases from V and 2 from J, leaving 10 bases between them. The CDR3 spells CASSQKQGTYEQYF. The CDR3 bases are TGCGCCAGCAGCCAAAAACAGGGCACCTACGAGCAGTACTTC.

The chain combines TRBV19 with TRBJ2-7, with D perhaps matching TRBD1 or TRBD2 (5 bases each). From germline, CDR1 is LNHDA and CDR2 SQIVND (reference sequence). Trimming removed 1 base at V and 4 bases at J, with 14 bases between. The CDR3 is made up of 15 amino acids. CDR3 sequence: CASSIGSGTGYEQYF. Here the CDR3 DNA reads TGTGCCAGTAGTATAGGATCCGGGACGGGGTACGAGCAGTACTTC.

As regards this clone: One end of the junction is discordant with germline, which a read error may explain. The J gene is TRBJ2-7, the V gene TRBV29-1; D remains ambiguous. The CDR3 is 11 residues long. Germline-derived CDR1 and CDR2 are SQVTM and ANQGSEA. CDR3 in amino acids: CSVQDPYEQYF. Here the CDR3 DNA reads TGCAGCGTTCAAGATCCCTACGAGCAGTACTTC.

The chain links TRBV4-3 to TRBJ1-4, with D unclear. V was pared by 0 bases and J by 5 bases, with 16 bases between. This CDR3 has 17 residues. Germline CDR1 reads LGHNA; CDR2 reads YSLEER. The CDR3 sequence: CASSQDWQLGFNEKLFF. The CDR3 DNA reads as TGCGCCAGCAGCCAAGATTGGCAGTTAGGTTTCAATGAAAAACTGTTTTTT.